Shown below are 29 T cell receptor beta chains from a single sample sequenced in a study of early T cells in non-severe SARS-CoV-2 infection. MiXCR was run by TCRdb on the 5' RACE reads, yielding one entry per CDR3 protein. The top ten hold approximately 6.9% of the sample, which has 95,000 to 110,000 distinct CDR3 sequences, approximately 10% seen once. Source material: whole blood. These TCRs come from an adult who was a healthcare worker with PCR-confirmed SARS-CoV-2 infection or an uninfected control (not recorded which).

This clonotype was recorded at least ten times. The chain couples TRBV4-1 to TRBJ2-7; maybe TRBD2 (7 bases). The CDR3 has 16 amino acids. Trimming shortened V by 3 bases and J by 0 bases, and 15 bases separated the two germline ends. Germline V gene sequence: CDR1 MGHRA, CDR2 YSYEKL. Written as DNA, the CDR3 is TGCGCCAGCAGCCAGTGGACTAGAGGGGGCTCCTACGAGCAGTACTTC. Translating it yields CASSQWTRGGSYEQYF.

In nucleotides, the CDR3 is TGCAGCGTTAGTAGCGAAGGCGGGGAGCTGTTTTTT. Its translation is CSVSSEGGELFF. J is TRBJ2-2 and V is TRBV29-1; D possibly corresponds to TRBD2 (5 bases). The CDR3 covers 12 residues. Germline V lookup: CDR1 SQVTM, CDR2 ANQGSEA. The V and J ends lost 5 bases and 7 bases respectively, with 11 bases between them.

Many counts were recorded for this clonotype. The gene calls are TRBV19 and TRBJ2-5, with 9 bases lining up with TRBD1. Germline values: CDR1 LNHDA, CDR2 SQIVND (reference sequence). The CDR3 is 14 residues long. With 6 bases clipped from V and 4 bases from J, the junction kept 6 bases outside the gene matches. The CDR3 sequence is CASRIRQGGETQYF. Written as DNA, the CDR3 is TGTGCCAGTAGGATAAGACAGGGGGGAGAGACCCAGTACTTC.

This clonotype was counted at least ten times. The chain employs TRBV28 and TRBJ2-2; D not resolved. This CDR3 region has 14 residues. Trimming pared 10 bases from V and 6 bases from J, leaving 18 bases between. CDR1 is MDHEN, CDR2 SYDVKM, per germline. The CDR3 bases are TGTGCCACCAAGGCTGGACCCGAATCCGGGGAGCTGTTTTTT. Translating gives CATKAGPESGELFF.

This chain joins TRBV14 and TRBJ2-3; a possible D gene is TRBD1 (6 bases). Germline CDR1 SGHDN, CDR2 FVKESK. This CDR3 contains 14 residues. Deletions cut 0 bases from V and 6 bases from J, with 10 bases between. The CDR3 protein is CASSQDVGADTQYF. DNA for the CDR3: TGTGCCAGCAGCCAAGATGTGGGGGCGGATACGCAGTATTTT.

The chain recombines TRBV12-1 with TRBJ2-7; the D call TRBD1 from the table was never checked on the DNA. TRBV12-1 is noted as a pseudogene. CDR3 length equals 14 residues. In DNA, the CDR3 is TGTGCCAGCAGCTTGCGGGACATCTTTTACGAGCAGTACTTC. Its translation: CASSLRDIFYEQYF.

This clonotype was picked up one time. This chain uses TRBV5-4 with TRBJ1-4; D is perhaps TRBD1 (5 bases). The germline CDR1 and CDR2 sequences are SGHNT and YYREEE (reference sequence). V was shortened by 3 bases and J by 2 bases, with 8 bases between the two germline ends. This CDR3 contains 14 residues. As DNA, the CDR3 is TGTGCCAGCAGCTCCCGGGACACTAATGAAAAACTGTTTTTT. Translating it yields CASSSRDTNEKLFF.

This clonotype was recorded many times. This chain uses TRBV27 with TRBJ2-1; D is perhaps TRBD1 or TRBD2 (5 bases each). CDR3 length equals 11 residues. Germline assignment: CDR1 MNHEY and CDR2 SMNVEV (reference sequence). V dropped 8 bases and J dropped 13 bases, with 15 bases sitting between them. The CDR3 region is CASSLGTSQFF. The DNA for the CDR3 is TGTGCCAGCTCCTTGGGGACGAGCCAGTTCTTC.

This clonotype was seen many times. The CDR3 nucleotides read TGCAGTGCTAGACGGGACAGCTCCTACGAGCAGTACTTC. It yields the protein CSARRDSSYEQYF. This rearrangement joins TRBV20-1 to TRBJ2-7; 7 bases are shared with TRBD1. V was pared by 2 bases and J by 0 bases, with 1 base of the junction left unmatched. The germline CDR1 and CDR2 sequences are DFQATT and SNEGSKA (reference sequence). This CDR3 region has 13 residues.

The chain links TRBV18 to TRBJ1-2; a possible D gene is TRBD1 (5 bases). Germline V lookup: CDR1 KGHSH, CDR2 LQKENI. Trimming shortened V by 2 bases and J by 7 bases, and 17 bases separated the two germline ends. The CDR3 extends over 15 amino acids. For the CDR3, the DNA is TGTGCCAGCTCACCAGAACGCGAGGGGAACCGTGGCTACACCTTC. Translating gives CASSPEREGNRGYTF.

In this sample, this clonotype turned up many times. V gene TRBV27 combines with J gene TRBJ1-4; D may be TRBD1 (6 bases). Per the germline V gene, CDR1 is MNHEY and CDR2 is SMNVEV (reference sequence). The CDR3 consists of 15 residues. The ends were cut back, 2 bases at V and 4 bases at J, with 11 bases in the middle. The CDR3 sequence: CASSLGWDNNEKLFF. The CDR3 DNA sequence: TGTGCCAGCAGTTTAGGTTGGGACAATAATGAAAAACTGTTTTTT.

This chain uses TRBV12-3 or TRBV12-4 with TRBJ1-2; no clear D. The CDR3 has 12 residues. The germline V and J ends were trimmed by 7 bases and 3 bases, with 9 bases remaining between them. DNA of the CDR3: TGTGCCAGCAACCTTTTCGACTATGGCTACACCTTC. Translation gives CASNLFDYGYTF.

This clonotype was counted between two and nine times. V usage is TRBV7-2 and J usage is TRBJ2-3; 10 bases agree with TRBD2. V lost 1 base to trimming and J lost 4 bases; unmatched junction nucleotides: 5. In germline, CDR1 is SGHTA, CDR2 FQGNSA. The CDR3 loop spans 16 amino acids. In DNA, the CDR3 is TGTGCCAGCAGCTTAGGTCTAGCGGGAGTATCAGATACGCAGTATTTT. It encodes CASSLGLAGVSDTQYF.

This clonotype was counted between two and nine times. CDR3 loop: CASSPNQGGMNTEAFF. In DNA form, the CDR3 reads TGTGCCAGCTCACCAAATCAGGGGGGAATGAACACTGAAGCTTTCTTT. The rearrangement joins TRBV18 to TRBJ1-1, with 7 nucleotides matching TRBD1. The CDR3 spans 16 residues. Looked up from germline, CDR1 is KGHSH and CDR2 is LQKENI. With 2 bases clipped from V and 0 bases from J, the junction kept 6 bases outside the gene matches.

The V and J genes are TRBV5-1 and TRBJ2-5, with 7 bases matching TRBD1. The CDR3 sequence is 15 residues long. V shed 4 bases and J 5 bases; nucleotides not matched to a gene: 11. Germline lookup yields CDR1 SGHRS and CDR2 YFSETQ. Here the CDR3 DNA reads TGCGCCAGCAGCCTTGGTGTCACAGGGGTGGAGACCCAGTACTTC. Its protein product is CASSLGVTGVETQYF.

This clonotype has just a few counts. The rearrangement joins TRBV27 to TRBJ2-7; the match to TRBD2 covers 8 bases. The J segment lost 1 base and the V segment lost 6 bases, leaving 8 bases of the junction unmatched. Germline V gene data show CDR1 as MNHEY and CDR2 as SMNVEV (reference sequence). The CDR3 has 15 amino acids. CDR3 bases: TGTGCCAGCAGCTCATACGGCGGGGGGTCCTACGAGCAGTACTTC. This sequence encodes CASSSYGGGSYEQYF.

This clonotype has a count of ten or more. CDR3 protein: CASTLSQATNEKLFF. DNA for the CDR3: TGTGCCAGCACCCTAAGCCAGGCGACTAATGAAAAACTGTTTTTT. This chain links TRBV12-3 or TRBV12-4 with TRBJ1-4; D gene unclear. Trimming took off 7 bases at V and 2 bases at J, with 14 bases between the two ends. CDR3 length: 15 residues.

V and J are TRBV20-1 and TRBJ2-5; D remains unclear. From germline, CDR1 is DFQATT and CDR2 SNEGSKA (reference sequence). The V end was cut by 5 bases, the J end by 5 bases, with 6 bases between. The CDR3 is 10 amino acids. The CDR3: CSAGAETQYF. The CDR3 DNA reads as TGCAGTGCTGGAGCCGAGACCCAGTACTTC.

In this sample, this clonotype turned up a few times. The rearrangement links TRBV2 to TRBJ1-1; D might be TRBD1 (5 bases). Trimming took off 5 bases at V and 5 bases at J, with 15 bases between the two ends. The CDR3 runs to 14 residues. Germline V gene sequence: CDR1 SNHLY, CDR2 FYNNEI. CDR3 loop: CASSPHGGPTEAFF. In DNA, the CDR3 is TGTGCCAGCAGTCCCCATGGGGGTCCAACTGAAGCTTTCTTT.

This CDR3 is CASSLGLSPTDTQYF. The CDR3 region has the DNA TGTGCCAGCAGCTTAGGACTAAGCCCCACAGATACGCAGTATTTT. The chain carries TRBV11-3 and TRBJ2-3, with D perhaps TRBD2 (5 bases). V was cut by 1 base and J by 2 bases, with 10 bases left in between. Germline loops: CDR1 SGHNT, CDR2 YENEEA. The CDR3 sequence is 15 residues long.

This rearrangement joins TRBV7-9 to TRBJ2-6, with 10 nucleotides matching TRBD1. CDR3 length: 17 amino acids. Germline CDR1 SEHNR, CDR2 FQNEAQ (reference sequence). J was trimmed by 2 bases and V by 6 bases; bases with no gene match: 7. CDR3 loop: CASRFGTGDAGANVLTF. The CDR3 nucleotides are TGTGCCAGCAGATTCGGGACAGGGGACGCTGGGGCCAACGTCCTGACTTTC.

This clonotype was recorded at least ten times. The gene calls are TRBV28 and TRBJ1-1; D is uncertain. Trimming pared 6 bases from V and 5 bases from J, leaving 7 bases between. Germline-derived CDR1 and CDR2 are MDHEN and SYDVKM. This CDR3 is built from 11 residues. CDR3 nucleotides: TGTGCCAGCAGGGAGGCAACTGAAGCTTTCTTT. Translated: CASREATEAFF.

The CDR3 nucleotides are TGTGCCAGCAGAGGACAGCTGCAAGAGACCCAGTACTTC. Translated, it gives CASRGQLQETQYF. V is TRBV2 and J is TRBJ2-5; TRBD1 might be the D (6 bases). This CDR3 comprises 13 residues. V gave up 6 bases and J gave up 2 bases, with 10 bases separating them. The V gene's germline CDR1 is SNHLY and CDR2 FYNNEI.

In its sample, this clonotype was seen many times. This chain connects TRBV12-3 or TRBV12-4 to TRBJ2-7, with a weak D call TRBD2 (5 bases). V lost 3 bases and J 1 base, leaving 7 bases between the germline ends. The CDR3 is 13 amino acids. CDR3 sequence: CASSLAGSYEQYF. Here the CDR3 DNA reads TGTGCCAGCAGTTTGGCGGGTTCCTACGAGCAGTACTTC.

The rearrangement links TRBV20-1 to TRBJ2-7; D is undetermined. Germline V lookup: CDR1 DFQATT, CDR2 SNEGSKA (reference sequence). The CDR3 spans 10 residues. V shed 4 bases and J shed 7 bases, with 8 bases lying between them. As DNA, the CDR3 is TGCAGTGCTAAAGACTCGGAGCAGTACTTC. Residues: CSAKDSEQYF.

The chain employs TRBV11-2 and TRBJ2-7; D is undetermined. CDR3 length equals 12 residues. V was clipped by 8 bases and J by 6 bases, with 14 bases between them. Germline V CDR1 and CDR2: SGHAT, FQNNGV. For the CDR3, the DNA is TGTGCCAGCGCCGATGTGAAGGGCGAGCAGTACTTC. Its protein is CASADVKGEQYF.

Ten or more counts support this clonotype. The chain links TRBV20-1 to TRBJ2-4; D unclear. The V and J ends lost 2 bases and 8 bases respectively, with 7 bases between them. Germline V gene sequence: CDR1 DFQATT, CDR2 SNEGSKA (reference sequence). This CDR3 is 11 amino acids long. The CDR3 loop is CSARSMDIQYF. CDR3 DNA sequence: TGCAGTGCTAGATCGATGGACATTCAGTACTTC.

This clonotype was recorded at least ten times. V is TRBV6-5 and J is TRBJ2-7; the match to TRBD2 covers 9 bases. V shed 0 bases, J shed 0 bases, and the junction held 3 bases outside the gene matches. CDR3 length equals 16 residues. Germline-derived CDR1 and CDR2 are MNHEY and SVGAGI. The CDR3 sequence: CASSYSKGLASYEQYF. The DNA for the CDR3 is TGTGCCAGCAGTTACTCGAAGGGACTAGCCTCCTACGAGCAGTACTTC.

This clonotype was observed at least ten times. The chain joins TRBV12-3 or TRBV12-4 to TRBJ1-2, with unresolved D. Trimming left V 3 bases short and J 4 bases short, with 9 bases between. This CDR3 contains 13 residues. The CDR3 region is CASSFDILYGYTF. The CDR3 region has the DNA TGTGCCAGCAGTTTCGACATCCTCTATGGCTACACCTTC.